This T cell receptor beta chain originates from a study of blood T cell repertoires in COVID-19. This table comes from immunoSEQ multiplex PCR, and its TCRdb copy is limited to in-frame clones, with some not included. The sample includes approximately 96,000 clones, 81% seen only once; the top ten take over 8.5%. This TCR came from a woman older than 75 with acute or convalescent COVID-19. The sequenced material came from peripheral blood.

Here the CDR3 DNA reads TGTGCCAGCAGCTCGGACAGGGACCGGGTCAACACCATATATTTT. This gives the protein CASSSDRDRVNTIYF. The chain links TRBV7-9 to TRBJ1-3; 8 bases are a match to TRBD1. Germline V gene sequence: CDR1 SEHNR, CDR2 FQNEAQ (reference sequence). V was pared by 4 bases and J by 7 bases, with 9 bases of the junction left unmatched. CDR3 length: 15 residues.